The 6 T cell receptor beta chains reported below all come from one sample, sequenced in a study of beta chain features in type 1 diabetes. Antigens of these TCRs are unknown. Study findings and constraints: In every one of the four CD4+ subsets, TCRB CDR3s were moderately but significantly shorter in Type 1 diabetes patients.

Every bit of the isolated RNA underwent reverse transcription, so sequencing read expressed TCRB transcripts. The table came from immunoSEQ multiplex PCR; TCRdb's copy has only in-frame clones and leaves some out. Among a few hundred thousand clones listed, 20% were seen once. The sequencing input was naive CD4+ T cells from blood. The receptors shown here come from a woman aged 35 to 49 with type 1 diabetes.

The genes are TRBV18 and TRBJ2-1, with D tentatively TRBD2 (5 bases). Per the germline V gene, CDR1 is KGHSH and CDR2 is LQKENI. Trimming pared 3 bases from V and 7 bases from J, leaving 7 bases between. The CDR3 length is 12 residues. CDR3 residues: CASSPWENEQFF. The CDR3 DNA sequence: TGTGCCAGCTCACCCTGGGAGAATGAGCAGTTCTTC.

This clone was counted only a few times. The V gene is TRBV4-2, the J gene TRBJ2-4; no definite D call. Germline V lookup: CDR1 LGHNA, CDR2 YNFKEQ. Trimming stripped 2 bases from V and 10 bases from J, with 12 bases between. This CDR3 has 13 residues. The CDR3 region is CASSQMETPIQYF. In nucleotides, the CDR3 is TGTGCCAGCAGCCAAATGGAGACTCCGATTCAGTACTTC.

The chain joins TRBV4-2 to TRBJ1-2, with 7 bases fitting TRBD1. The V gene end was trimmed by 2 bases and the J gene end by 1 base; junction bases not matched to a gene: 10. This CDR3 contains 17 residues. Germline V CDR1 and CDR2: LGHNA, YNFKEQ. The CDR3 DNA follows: TGTGCCAGCAGCCAAAATGTCCCTAGACAGGGTAACTATGGCTACACCTTC. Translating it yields CASSQNVPRQGNYGYTF.

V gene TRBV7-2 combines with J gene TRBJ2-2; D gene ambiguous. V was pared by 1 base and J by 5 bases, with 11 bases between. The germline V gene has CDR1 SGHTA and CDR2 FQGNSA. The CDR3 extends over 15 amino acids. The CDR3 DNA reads TGTGCCAGCAGCTTAGGGATACTAACGACCGGGGAGCTGTTTTTT. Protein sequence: CASSLGILTTGELFF. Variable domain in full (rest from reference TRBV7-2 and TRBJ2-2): GAGVSQSPSNKVTEKGKDVELRCDPISGHTALYWYRQSLGQGLEFLIYFQGNSAPDKSGLPSDRFSAERTGGSVSTLTIQRTQQEDSAVYLCASSLGILTTGELFFGEGSRLTVL.

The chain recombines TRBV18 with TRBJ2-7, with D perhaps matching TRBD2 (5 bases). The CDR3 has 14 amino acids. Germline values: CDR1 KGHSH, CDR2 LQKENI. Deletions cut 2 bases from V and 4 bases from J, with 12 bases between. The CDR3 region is CASSPGRRTYEQYF. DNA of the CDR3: TGTGCCAGCTCACCAGGGCGTCGGACTTACGAGCAGTACTTC.

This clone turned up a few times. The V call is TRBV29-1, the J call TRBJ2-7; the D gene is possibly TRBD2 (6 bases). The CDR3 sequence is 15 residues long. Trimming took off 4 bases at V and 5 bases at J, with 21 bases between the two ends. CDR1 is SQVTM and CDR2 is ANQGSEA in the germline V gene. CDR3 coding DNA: TGCAGCGTTGGATTCCGTGCGGGGATCCCCAACGAGCAGTACTTC. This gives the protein CSVGFRAGIPNEQYF.